These T cell receptor beta chains were read from a single sample in a study of T-cell memory formation after mild COVID-19. TCRdb analysed the 5' RACE reads with MiXCR anew, one entry per CDR3 protein. This repertoire shows about 180,000 distinct CDR3 sequences, 16% found once; its top ten account for about 1.9%. Sequenced material: PBMCs or a T cell subset sorted from them (not recorded which). The origin of the receptors is an adult woman who had mild COVID-19 (a few samples of this study predate the infection). Cell type and time point are not known. Both conserved end residues are trimmed from each CDR3.

v_call	j_call	cdr3_aa
TRBV7-9	TRBJ1-6	ASSFQGFNSPLH
TRBV6-2/TRBV6-3	TRBJ2-6	ASSNRPWDRITSGANVLT
TRBV18	TRBJ2-3	ASSPTQGSDTQY
TRBV20-1	TRBJ1-6	SASNNQQGWRNSPLH
TRBV7-2	TRBJ1-1	ASSRDRVWGNTEAF
TRBV12-3/TRBV12-4	TRBJ2-7	ASSPLMGLKGKEQY
TRBV7-8	TRBJ1-5	ASSLDRGSQPQH
TRBV30	TRBJ2-7	AWQTKGSSYEQY
TRBV7-3	TRBJ2-1	ASSLFGTVNNEQF
TRBV20-1	TRBJ2-7	SARERATGMYEQY
TRBV6-5	TRBJ1-1	ASSQLTGGPEAF
TRBV20-1	TRBJ2-7	SARDALLKRYEQY
TRBV10-3	TRBJ2-7	AISGKTGGPSYEQY
TRBV7-2	TRBJ1-5	ASSFQGLSNQPQH
TRBV5-1	TRBJ1-6	ASRDGNSPLH
TRBV4-1	TRBJ1-2	ASSLHGTGLYGYT
TRBV6-5	TRBJ1-1	ATAHARGANTEAF
TRBV4-2	TRBJ2-1	ASSRLAGVNEQF
TRBV20-1	TRBJ2-3	SASAPGQLYTDTQY
TRBV7-2	TRBJ2-5	ASSRTSGSVQETQY
TRBV20-1	TRBJ2-7	SAQKGRAGGYEQY
TRBV29-1	TRBJ1-2	SVDDPGPSNSGYT
TRBV19	TRBJ1-1	ASSMPLGPQNTEAF
TRBV12-3/TRBV12-4	TRBJ2-3	ASSPRHIQGVTQY
TRBV18	TRBJ2-1	ASSSGLAGDNEQF
TRBV6-5	TRBJ2-1	ASSYGVAGDEQF
TRBV7-9	TRBJ2-5	ASSLMAGGRETQY
TRBV29-1	TRBJ2-3	SADTSGSRVTQY
TRBV21-1	TRBJ2-5	ASSTRRETQY
TRBV20-1	TRBJ2-3	SAPFGGSSTDTQY
TRBV6-6	TRBJ1-1	ASSYAGTNTEAF
TRBV5-1	TRBJ1-5	ASSPGTGHNQPQH
TRBV10-3	TRBJ1-1	AISQTGYMNTEAF
TRBV3-1	TRBJ2-3	ASSQGGASDTQY
TRBV12-3/TRBV12-4	TRBJ2-7	ASSLLRGRGTHEQY
TRBV24-1	TRBJ2-7	ATSDPGQGTPYEQY
TRBV9	TRBJ2-3	ASSVLAGRGTDTQY